Each of the 26 T cell receptor beta chains below was sequenced from the same sample in a study of T cell changes during pregnancy in multiple sclerosis (dated by TCRdb to about 2019). Receptor amplification or capture employed the immunoSEQ multiplex PCR assay. Entries here come from immuneACCESS through TCRdb and include only in-frame sequences with V and J called. Some clones fail to appear in such tables; in the studies checked, an unresolved V gene covers under half of the shortfall, and the cause of the remainder is unknown. For this sample there are roughly 38,000 clones; about nine tenths appear just once. Approximately 2% of the sample rests with the top ten. Sequencing used CD4+ T cells from peripheral blood mononuclear cells, obtained after pregnancy. The receptors were gathered from a female donor in good health, enrolled as a control in a pregnancy study.

CDR3 protein: CATTGLSNEQFF. DNA for the CDR3: TGTGCCACCACAGGGTTGTCAAATGAGCAGTTCTTC. The chain links TRBV2 to TRBJ2-1; the D gene is possibly TRBD1 (6 bases). V was shortened by 10 bases and J by 7 bases, with 14 bases between the two germline ends. CDR1 is SNHLY, CDR2 FYNNEI, per germline. The CDR3 loop spans 12 amino acids.

The chain is built from TRBV18 and TRBJ2-7, with D possibly matching TRBD2 (6 bases). The CDR3 covers 14 residues. The V end lost 6 bases, the J end lost 0 bases, and 12 bases lay between the germline ends. The V gene's germline CDR1 is KGHSH and CDR2 LQKENI. The CDR3 sequence is CASSRGTDSYEQYF. Here the CDR3 DNA reads TGTGCCAGCTCCCGCGGGACGGACTCCTACGAGCAGTACTTC.

The chain employs TRBV21-1 and TRBJ2-5; the table's D call TRBD1 went unverified against the DNA. TRBV21-1 is termed a pseudogene. This CDR3 has 15 residues. Here the CDR3 DNA reads TGTGCCAGCAGCAAACCGGGACAGGGGGAAGAGACCCAGTACTTC. Translating gives CASSKPGQGEETQYF.

In this sample, this clone turned up a few times. The V call is TRBV5-6, the J call TRBJ2-1; TRBD2 aligns across 8 bases. CDR1 and CDR2 (germline): SGHDT, YYEEEE. V lost 4 bases, J lost 14 bases, and 8 bases stayed unmatched. The CDR3 runs 12 residues. CDR3 nucleotides: TGTGCCAGCAGCAGAAGCGGGAGTATGAAGTTCTTC. As protein: CASSRSGSMKFF. Using reference TRBV5-6 and TRBJ2-1 for the parts outside the CDR3, the full variable domain is DAGVTQSPTHLIKTRGQQVTLRCSPKSGHDTVSWYQQALGQGPQFIFQYYEEEERQRGNFPDRFSGHQFPNYSSELNVNALLLGDSALYLCASSRSGSMKFFGPGTRLTVL.

The rearrangement links TRBV6-1 to TRBJ2-2; 11 nucleotides agree with TRBD1. Trimming cost V 6 bases and J 2 bases; bases outside gene matches: 11. There are 18 residues in the CDR3. Germline-derived CDR1 and CDR2 are MNHNS and SASEGT. The CDR3 here is CASRERPGQGDNTGELFF. The CDR3 DNA reads TGTGCCAGCAGAGAACGTCCGGGACAGGGGGATAACACCGGGGAGCTGTTTTTT.

This chain connects TRBV6-1 to TRBJ1-1; D not resolved. CDR1 and CDR2 from the germline V gene are MNHNS and SASEGT. CDR3 length equals 13 residues. V shed 7 bases and J shed 4 bases, with 13 bases lying between them. The CDR3 here is CASTPALRTEAFF. For the CDR3, the DNA is TGTGCCAGCACCCCCGCCTTGCGCACTGAAGCTTTCTTT.

The chain is built from TRBV5-4 and TRBJ1-1; unclear D gene. Per germline, CDR1 SGHNT and CDR2 YYREEE (reference sequence). The CDR3 is 14 residues long. Trimming removed 0 bases from V and 2 bases from J, with 8 bases in between. The CDR3: CASSLVSKNTEAFF. CDR3 DNA sequence: TGTGCCAGCAGCTTGGTGTCTAAAAACACTGAAGCTTTCTTT.

The rearrangement uses TRBV7-2 and TRBJ2-7; 8 nucleotides match TRBD2. Germline CDR1 and CDR2: SGHTA and FQGNSA. This CDR3 spans 16 amino acids. Germline trimming cut 1 base from V and 6 bases from J; bases unmatched to any gene: 11. The CDR3 loop is CASSLGSSSGSFEQYF. The CDR3 region has the DNA TGTGCCAGCAGCTTAGGGTCGTCTAGCGGGTCGTTCGAGCAGTACTTC.

V usage is TRBV5-1 and J usage is TRBJ2-5, with 13 bases lining up with TRBD2. The CDR3 consists of 16 residues. J gave up 1 base and V 4 bases, and 4 bases lay outside the gene matches. Germline V gives CDR1 SGHRS, CDR2 YFSETQ. DNA for the CDR3: TGCGCCAGCAGCGTAGGACTAGCGGGGGTCCAAGAGACCCAGTACTTC. Its protein product is CASSVGLAGVQETQYF.

The chain couples TRBV6-5 to TRBJ1-4, with D tentatively TRBD1 (5 bases). The V gene's germline CDR1 is MNHEY and CDR2 SVGAGI. CDR3 length: 15 residues. The V end lost 0 bases, the J end lost 7 bases, and 12 bases lay between the germline ends. The CDR3 nucleotides are TGTGCCAGCAGTTACTCGCCGCGGGGGATTGAAAAACTGTTTTTT. As protein: CASSYSPRGIEKLFF.

This chain connects TRBV12-5 to TRBJ2-3; 7 nucleotides align to TRBD1. The CDR3 length is 14 residues. The ends lost 1 base at V and 6 bases at J; junction bases unmatched: 4. Germline V gene data show CDR1 as LGHNT and CDR2 as FRNRAP. CDR3 nucleotides: TGTGCTAGTGGTTTGGGGGGACAGCGGGATACGCAGTATTTT. This encodes CASGLGGQRDTQYF.

The chain combines TRBV2 with TRBJ1-5; D ambiguous. CDR1 SNHLY and CDR2 FYNNEI come from the germline V gene. V lost 6 bases to trimming and J lost 5 bases, with 8 bases between them. This CDR3 comprises 12 residues. The DNA of the CDR3 is TGTGCCAGCAGGAGGGAGGATCAGCCCCAGCATTTT. Encoded protein: CASRREDQPQHF.

The rearrangement links TRBV7-9 to TRBJ2-1; D is perhaps TRBD2 (6 bases). The CDR3 spans 15 residues. Trimming shortened V by 5 bases and J by 6 bases, and 17 bases separated the two germline ends. Germline V gives CDR1 SEHNR, CDR2 FQNEAQ (reference sequence). The CDR3 DNA reads as TGTGCCAGCAGCAAGGGACTCCCCCTCCTCAATGAGCAGTTCTTC. The encoded protein is CASSKGLPLLNEQFF.

The chain combines TRBV5-5 with TRBJ2-3; D gene ambiguous. Trimming shortened V by 1 base and J by 6 bases, and 9 bases separated the two germline ends. The CDR3 length is 13 residues. Germline V gene lookup returns CDR1 SGHKS and CDR2 YYEKEE (reference sequence). CDR3 DNA: TGTGCCAGCAGCTTGCTAGGCGAGGATACGCAGTATTTT. Protein sequence: CASSLLGEDTQYF. Complete variable domain (other parts from reference TRBV5-5 and TRBJ2-3): DAGVTQSPTHLIKTRGQQVTLRCSPISGHKSVSWYQQVLGQGPQFIFQYYEKEERGRGNFPDRFSARQFPNYSSELNVNALLLGDSALYLCASSLLGEDTQYFGPGTRLTVL.

V is TRBV4-3 and J is TRBJ1-4; possibly TRBD1 for D (5 bases). Trimming took off 8 bases at V and 7 bases at J, with 11 bases between the two ends. The CDR3 is made up of 12 amino acids. Per the germline V gene, CDR1 is LGHNA and CDR2 is YSLEER. The DNA for the CDR3 is TGCGCCAGCGGAGACCAGGGTGAAAAACTGTTTTTT. Amino acids: CASGDQGEKLFF.

The chain couples TRBV11-2 to TRBJ1-1, with TRBD1 matching over 7 bases. Germline lookup yields CDR1 SGHAT and CDR2 FQNNGV. This CDR3 has 15 residues. Trimming at V came to 0 bases and at J to 8 bases, leaving 9 bases not matched to a gene. CDR3 loop: CASSLEGAWTGEAFF. The CDR3 bases are TGTGCCAGCAGCTTAGAGGGGGCATGGACAGGCGAAGCTTTCTTT.

The chain links TRBV28 to TRBJ2-2, with D uncertain. Germline V lookup: CDR1 MDHEN, CDR2 SYDVKM. Deletions cut 5 bases from V and 4 bases from J, with 14 bases between. The CDR3 covers 15 residues. Written as DNA, the CDR3 is TGTGCCAGCAGTCCCCGCAGGCGAAGCACCGGGGAGCTGTTTTTT. Translating it yields CASSPRRRSTGELFF.

The V call is TRBV25-1, the J call TRBJ1-6; D is ambiguous. Per germline, CDR1 MGHDK and CDR2 SYGVNS. V was clipped by 6 bases and J by 5 bases, with 8 bases between them. CDR3 length: 13 residues. Written as DNA, the CDR3 is TGTGCCAGCAGGCGGAATAATAATTCACCCCTCCACTTT. This codes for CASRRNNNSPLHF.

The chain employs TRBV7-8 and TRBJ2-3, with a tentative D call TRBD2 (6 bases). This CDR3 has 16 amino acids. V was cut by 5 bases and J by 5 bases, with 20 bases left in between. In germline, CDR1 is SGHVS, CDR2 FQNEAQ. This CDR3 is CASSPALASGRDTQYF. For the CDR3, the DNA is TGTGCCAGCAGCCCCGCCCTGGCGTCCGGGAGAGATACGCAGTATTTT.

The count of this clone is one. This chain connects TRBV9 to TRBJ2-3, with no clear D. The CDR3 contains 16 residues. V lost 0 bases and J lost 0, with 11 bases in between. CDR1 and CDR2 (germline): SGDLS, YYNGEE. The CDR3 sequence is CASSVGNRPSTDTQYF. The CDR3 DNA reads as TGTGCCAGCAGCGTAGGAAACAGACCTAGCACAGATACGCAGTATTTT.

The J gene is TRBJ2-2, the V gene TRBV25-1; D is possibly TRBD2 (5 bases). The V and J ends lost 3 bases and 3 bases respectively, with 5 bases between them. Germline V gives CDR1 MGHDK, CDR2 SYGVNS. CDR3 length: 13 residues. CDR3 amino acids: CASSERDTGELFF. For the CDR3, the DNA is TGTGCCAGCAGTGAGCGGGACACCGGGGAGCTGTTTTTT.

V gene TRBV9 combines with J gene TRBJ2-7; a possible D gene is TRBD2 (6 bases). V lost 0 bases and J 12 bases, leaving 16 bases between the germline ends. Germline V gene sequence: CDR1 SGDLS, CDR2 YYNGEE. The CDR3 extends over 13 amino acids. The chain's CDR3 is CASSVEDWGRRYF. The CDR3 region has the DNA TGTGCCAGCAGCGTAGAGGATTGGGGGAGGAGGTACTTC.

V is TRBV18 and J is TRBJ1-4; 7 nucleotides line up with TRBD1. The CDR3 covers 13 residues. Per germline, CDR1 KGHSH and CDR2 LQKENI. V was clipped by 8 bases and J by 2 bases; unmatched bases: 2. Written as DNA, the CDR3 is TGTGCCAGCCGGGGACAGACTAATGAAAAACTGTTTTTT. This translates into CASRGQTNEKLFF.

This chain connects TRBV5-8 to TRBJ2-1; 9 bases align to TRBD2. J lost 6 bases, V lost 2 bases, and 12 bases had no gene match. Germline CDR1 SGHTS, CDR2 YDEGEE. The CDR3 has 17 amino acids. In DNA, the CDR3 is TGTGCCAGCAGCTTTGGTAGCGGGGGTTACCTTGGCAATGAGCAGTTCTTC. Translation gives CASSFGSGGYLGNEQFF.

The V and J genes are TRBV19 and TRBJ2-2; TRBD2 agrees at 9 bases. Germline-derived CDR1 and CDR2 are LNHDA and SQIVND (reference sequence). CDR3 length: 15 amino acids. V lost 5 bases to trimming and J lost 7 bases; unmatched junction nucleotides: 8. The CDR3 sequence is CASSPGGGAVGELFF. The DNA of the CDR3 is TGTGCCAGTAGTCCAGGCGGGGGGGCCGTCGGGGAGCTGTTTTTT.

This sequence joins TRBV19 and TRBJ1-5; D may be TRBD1 (5 bases). The CDR3 covers 13 residues. Per germline, CDR1 LNHDA and CDR2 SQIVND (reference sequence). V dropped 2 bases and J dropped 5 bases, with 7 bases sitting between them. The CDR3 DNA sequence: TGTGCCAGTAGTATATGGGGGGATCAGCCCCAGCATTTT. Protein: CASSIWGDQPQHF.